This T cell receptor beta chain was sequenced during a study of radiation and T cells in renal cell carcinoma. Study-wide results and limits: Pretreatment tumor biopsies were lacking, so baseline clonotypes are unknown.

The data were produced by immunoSEQ multiplex PCR, yet TCRdb's version contains in-frame clones alone and is incomplete. The sample has about 88,000 clones; less than 90% are singletons. The time point was: baseline pretreatment blood. Treatment described: 15 Gy SBRT to primary tumor, nephrectomy 4 weeks later. As concerns this clone: Its cognate antigen is unknown.

Germline V CDR1 and CDR2: LNHDA, SQIVND (reference sequence). CDR3 length: 11 residues. V dropped 4 bases and J dropped 3 bases, with 3 bases sitting between them. The TCR sequence derives from a man aged 45-60 years with renal cell carcinoma. Source: blood, taken from a patient whose treatment included radiotherapy and nephrectomy. The rearrangement links TRBV19 to TRBJ1-1; no reliable D call. In nucleotides, the CDR3 is TGTGCCAGTAGTACATACACTGAAGCTTTCTTT. This sequence encodes CASSTYTEAFF.